This passage covers 21 T cell receptor beta chains from one sample sequenced in a study of T-cell reconstitution after alpha-beta-depleted transplantation in children. The authors prepared the TCRbeta library with unique molecular identifiers. TCRdb processed the PCR reads anew with MiXCR; each CDR3 protein has one entry. The data show roughly 500,000 distinct CDR3 sequences, 30% to 35% seen once. The specimen was PBMCs from the stem cell graft donor, collected from the stem cell graft. Every receptor here comes from a human donor who donated a stem cell graft to a child with aplastic anemia.

The chain employs TRBV29-1 and TRBJ1-1; possible D gene TRBD1, 5 bases. From germline, CDR1 is SQVTM and CDR2 ANQGSEA. The V and J ends lost 2 bases and 1 base respectively, with 11 bases between them. The CDR3 consists of 14 residues. CDR3 nucleotide sequence: TGCAGCGTTGAAAGGGACCCCGGGAACACTGAAGCTTTCTTT. Its translation is CSVERDPGNTEAFF.

The rearrangement joins TRBV6-1 to TRBJ2-7; TRBD2 agrees at 7 bases. The V segment lost 6 bases and the J segment 6 bases; nucleotides outside the gene matches: 17. The CDR3 consists of 16 residues. CDR1 MNHNS and CDR2 SASEGT come from the germline V gene. The DNA for the CDR3 is TGTGCCAGCAGGGCCCTTGCGGGGCGGGAGAAGGCCGAGCAGTACGTC. It yields the protein CASRALAGREKAEQYV.

This clonotype has more than one count but fewer than ten. The rearrangement uses TRBV12-3 or TRBV12-4 and TRBJ1-1; 8 bases map to TRBD1. The junction had 9 bases not matched to a gene; V was cut back by 4 bases and J by 5 bases. The CDR3 runs 15 residues. CDR3 residues: CASSWVRGRGTEAFF. In DNA, the CDR3 is TGTGCCAGCAGTTGGGTCAGGGGGCGAGGGACTGAAGCTTTCTTT.

The J gene is TRBJ2-2, the V gene TRBV20-1, with 10 bases lining up with TRBD2. In germline, CDR1 is DFQATT, CDR2 SNEGSKA (reference sequence). V lost 6 bases and J lost 6; bases outside the gene matches: 16. This CDR3 spans 17 amino acids. The CDR3 sequence is CSAEGTSETGLAGELFF. CDR3 DNA: TGCAGTGCAGAAGGGACTAGCGAAACGGGTTTAGCCGGGGAGCTGTTTTTT.

The chain combines TRBV7-8 with TRBJ1-5; TRBD1 might be the D (6 bases). This CDR3 spans 16 amino acids. Germline V CDR1 and CDR2: SGHVS, FQNEAQ. The V gene lost 5 bases and the J gene lost 6 bases, with 20 bases spanning the gap. For the CDR3, the DNA is TGTGCCAGCAGCACGTTAAACAGGGTCGGAATTCAGCCCCAGCATTTT. It encodes CASSTLNRVGIQPQHF. The full variable domain, completed using reference TRBV7-8 and TRBJ1-5, is GAGVSQSPRYKVAKRGQDVALRCDPISGHVSLFWYQQALGQGPEFLTYFQNEAQLDKSGLPSDRFFAERPEGSVSTLKIQRTQQEDSAVYLCASSTLNRVGIQPQHFGDGTRLSIL.

This clonotype was found a few times. The chain uses TRBV20-1 and TRBJ1-5; D is perhaps TRBD1 (5 bases). From germline, CDR1 is DFQATT and CDR2 SNEGSKA (reference sequence). The CDR3 contains 14 residues. Trimming took 0 bases from V and 7 from J, leaving 13 bases between them. The CDR3 loop is CSARDPGGRQPQHF. CDR3 coding DNA: TGCAGTGCTAGAGATCCGGGGGGGAGACAGCCCCAGCATTTT.

Only a few counts were recorded for this clonotype. The chain has TRBV6-1 and TRBJ2-3, with D uncertain. Germline V gives CDR1 MNHNS, CDR2 SASEGT. This CDR3 contains 13 residues. V lost 5 bases and J lost 6, with 12 bases in between. This CDR3 reads CASSPQLTDTQYF. CDR3 DNA: TGTGCCAGCAGTCCCCAACTCACGGATACGCAGTATTTT.

DNA for the CDR3: TGTGCCAGCAGTTATACCGCCAGCAATCAGCCCCAGCATTTT. Encoded protein: CASSYTASNQPQHF. The V gene is TRBV12-3 or TRBV12-4, the J gene TRBJ1-5; no reliable D call. The CDR3 length is 14 residues. Deletions cut 4 bases from V and 1 base from J, with 8 bases between.

A few counts support this clonotype. The chain joins TRBV7-2 to TRBJ2-5, with a tentative D call TRBD2 (6 bases). Germline V gives CDR1 SGHTA, CDR2 FQGNSA. V was cut by 8 bases and J by 5 bases, with 15 bases left in between. CDR3 length: 13 residues. The CDR3 is CASGGFSEETQYF. The CDR3 DNA reads TGTGCCAGCGGGGGGTTCAGCGAGGAGACCCAGTACTTC.

This sequence joins TRBV25-1 and TRBJ1-6; D is unresolved. The length of the CDR3 is 13 residues. Trimming cost V 1 base and J 12 bases, with 10 bases left between them. The V gene's germline CDR1 is MGHDK and CDR2 SYGVNS. In nucleotides, the CDR3 is TGTGCCAGCAGTGAATCTCGCAGGAGACCCCTCCACTTT. It codes for CASSESRRRPLHF.

The J gene is TRBJ1-1, the V gene TRBV20-1; D gene unclear. Germline-derived CDR1 and CDR2 are DFQATT and SNEGSKA (reference sequence). Trimming cost V 3 bases and J 0 bases, with 8 bases left between them. The CDR3 is 13 amino acids. The CDR3 DNA is TGCAGTGCTAGCCCGGGGATGAACACTGAAGCTTTCTTT. Protein product: CSASPGMNTEAFF.

This chain joins TRBV7-2 and TRBJ2-7; weak D call: TRBD2 (6 bases). V lost 2 bases, J lost 3 bases, and 8 bases lay in between. The CDR3 runs to 13 residues. Germline loops: CDR1 SGHTA, CDR2 FQGNSA. CDR3 in DNA: TGTGCCAGCAGCTTAAGTAGCGGCTACGAGCAGTACTTC. The encoded protein is CASSLSSGYEQYF. Supplemented by reference TRBV7-2 and TRBJ2-7, the full variable domain reads GAGVSQSPSNKVTEKGKDVELRCDPISGHTALYWYRQSLGQGLEFLIYFQGNSAPDKSGLPSDRFSAERTGGSVSTLTIQRTQQEDSAVYLCASSLSSGYEQYFGPGTRLTVT.

This clonotype was detected a few times. This chain links TRBV29-1 with TRBJ2-7; D possibly corresponds to TRBD1 (8 bases). The CDR3 has 14 residues. The germline V and J ends were trimmed by 6 bases and 5 bases, with 20 bases remaining between them. Per germline, CDR1 SQVTM and CDR2 ANQGSEA. DNA for the CDR3: TGCAGCGTCGGGGGGACAGGCGGTTTTAACGAGCAGTACTTC. The encoded protein is CSVGGTGGFNEQYF.

The CDR3 DNA follows: TGTGCCATCAGCGAGAACCAGGGAAAGTCACCCCTCCACTTT. Encoded protein: CAISENQGKSPLHF. The V call is TRBV10-3, the J call TRBJ1-6; a weak D match, TRBD1 (5 bases). This CDR3 comprises 14 residues. Germline-derived CDR1 and CDR2 are ENHRY and SYGVKD. Trimming took off 6 bases at V and 10 bases at J, with 16 bases between the two ends.

This clonotype was picked up a small number of times. CDR3 region: CASSLGVRGTGELFF. CDR3 sequence (DNA): TGCGCCAGCAGCTTAGGGGTTAGAGGCACCGGGGAGCTGTTTTTT. The V and J genes are TRBV5-1 and TRBJ2-2; weak D call: TRBD1 (5 bases). This CDR3 spans 15 amino acids. Trimming shortened V by 2 bases and J by 4 bases, and 12 bases separated the two germline ends. Germline V gene lookup returns CDR1 SGHRS and CDR2 YFSETQ.

This clonotype occurred once. V gene TRBV6-5 combines with J gene TRBJ1-1; a possible D gene is TRBD1 (5 bases). The germline V gene encodes CDR1 MNHEY and CDR2 SVGAGI. CDR3 length: 15 amino acids. Trimming took off 6 bases at V and 0 bases at J, with 14 bases between the two ends. The CDR3 region has the DNA TGTGCCAGCAGATATATCGGGGGGATGAACACTGAAGCTTTCTTT. Translating gives CASRYIGGMNTEAFF.

The table lists this clonotype with a few counts. The J gene is TRBJ2-1, the V gene TRBV7-9; 8 positions agree with TRBD2. From germline, CDR1 is SEHNR and CDR2 FQNEAQ (reference sequence). The CDR3 has 15 amino acids. With V trimmed by 2 bases and J by 4 bases, 4 bases remained unmatched. CDR3 residues: CASSLTGGGYNEQFF. CDR3 DNA sequence: TGTGCCAGCAGCTTAACGGGAGGGGGTTACAATGAGCAGTTCTTC.

V usage is TRBV6-1 and J usage is TRBJ2-2; TRBD2 is a possible D gene (6 bases). Per germline, CDR1 MNHNS and CDR2 SASEGT. This CDR3 is 15 amino acids long. Trimming took 6 bases from V and 9 from J, leaving 20 bases between them. DNA of the CDR3: TGTGCCAGCAGGGACGGGAGTGACCGCCACCGGGAGCTGTTTTTT. It specifies CASRDGSDRHRELFF.

The chain uses TRBV5-1 and TRBJ2-4; TRBD1 agrees at 8 bases. The V gene end was trimmed by 2 bases and the J gene end by 5 bases; junction bases not matched to a gene: 6. The length of the CDR3 is 15 residues. Germline CDR1 is SGHRS and CDR2 is YFSETQ. CDR3 residues: CASSFGTGQENIQYF. The CDR3 DNA is TGCGCCAGCAGCTTCGGAACGGGACAGGAAAACATTCAGTACTTC. Complete variable domain (other parts from reference TRBV5-1 and TRBJ2-4): KAGVTQTPRYLIKTRGQQVTLSCSPISGHRSVSWYQQTPGQGLQFLFEYFSETQRNKGNFPGRFSGRQFSNSRSEMNVSTLELGDSALYLCASSFGTGQENIQYFGAGTRLSVL.

Only a few counts were recorded for this clonotype. The chain uses TRBV30 and TRBJ2-5; D might be TRBD2 (6 bases). The CDR3 consists of 12 residues. Germline loops: CDR1 GTSNPN, CDR2 SVGIG (reference sequence). V was trimmed by 1 base and J by 5 bases, leaving 8 bases between them. The CDR3 coding sequence is TGTGCCTGGAGTGGCGGGGACGAGACCCAGTACTTC. Its protein product is CAWSGGDETQYF. Full variable domain (missing parts from reference TRBV30 and TRBJ2-5): SQTIHQWPATLVQPVGSPLSLECTVEGTSNPNLYWYRQAAGRGLQLLFYSVGIGQISSEVPQNLSASRPQDRQFILSSKKLLLSDSGFYLCAWSGGDETQYFGPGTRLLVL.

The chain couples TRBV29-1 to TRBJ2-1; 10 nucleotides line up with TRBD2. After removal of 6 bases from V and 8 bases from J, the junction contained 16 bases not matched to a gene. The germline V gene has CDR1 SQVTM and CDR2 ANQGSEA. The length of the CDR3 is 16 residues. CDR3 region: CSVQRNPSGSRDEQFF. CDR3 in DNA: TGCAGCGTCCAAAGGAACCCTAGCGGGAGTCGGGATGAGCAGTTCTTC.